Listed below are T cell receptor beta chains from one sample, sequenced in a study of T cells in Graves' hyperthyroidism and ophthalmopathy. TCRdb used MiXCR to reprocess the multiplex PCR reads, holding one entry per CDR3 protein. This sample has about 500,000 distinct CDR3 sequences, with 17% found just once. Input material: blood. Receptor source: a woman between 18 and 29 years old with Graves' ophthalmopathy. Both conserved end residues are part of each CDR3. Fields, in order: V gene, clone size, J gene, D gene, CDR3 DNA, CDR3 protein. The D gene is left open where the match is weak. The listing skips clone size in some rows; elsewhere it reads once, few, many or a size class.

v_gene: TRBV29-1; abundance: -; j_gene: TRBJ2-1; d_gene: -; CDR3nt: TGCAGCGTTGACCGAGATATTTGGCAGGGAGGCAATGAGCAGTTCTTC; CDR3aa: CSVDRDIWQGGNEQFF
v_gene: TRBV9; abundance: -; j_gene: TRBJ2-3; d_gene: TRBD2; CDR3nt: TGTGCCAGCAGCGTAGACGAGCGGGGGAGTAGCACAGATACGCAGTATTTT; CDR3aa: CASSVDERGSSTDTQYF
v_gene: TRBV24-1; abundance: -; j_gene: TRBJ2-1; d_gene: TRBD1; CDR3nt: TGTGCCACCAGCGCCGGAGGGACAGGGAACACGAATGAGCAGTTCTTC; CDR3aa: CATSAGGTGNTNEQFF
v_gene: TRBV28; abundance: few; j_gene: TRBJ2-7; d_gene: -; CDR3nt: TGTGCCAGCAGTTTAATTGCTAGCGAGCAGTACTTC; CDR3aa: CASSLIASEQYF
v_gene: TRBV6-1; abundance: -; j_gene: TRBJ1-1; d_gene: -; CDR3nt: TGTGCCAGCAGTGAAGTCGTAGGTGCGGGGAACACTGAAGCTTTCTTT; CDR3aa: CASSEVVGAGNTEAFF
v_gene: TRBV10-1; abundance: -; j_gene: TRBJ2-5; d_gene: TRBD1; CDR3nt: TGCGCCAGCAGTGAGACGAAGGGACAGACGCGGTACTTC; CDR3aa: CASSETKGQTRYF
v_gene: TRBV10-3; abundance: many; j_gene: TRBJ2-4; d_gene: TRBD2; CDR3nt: TGTGCCATCAGTGAGCCCTTTACGACTAGCGGGAATGGAGGCGGGGCCAAAAACATTCAGTACTTC; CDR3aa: CAISEPFTTSGNGGGAKNIQYF
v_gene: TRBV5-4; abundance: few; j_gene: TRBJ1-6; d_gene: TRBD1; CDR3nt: TGTGCCAGCAGCCAAGACCGGGACAGACTGGTCGGCTCCTATAATTCACCCCTCCACTTT; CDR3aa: CASSQDRDRLVGSYNSPLHF
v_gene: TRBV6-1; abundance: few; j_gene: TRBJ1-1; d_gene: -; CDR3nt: TGTGCCACTTTCGATTGGTCCATGAACACTGAAGCTTTCTTT; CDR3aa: CATFDWSMNTEAFF
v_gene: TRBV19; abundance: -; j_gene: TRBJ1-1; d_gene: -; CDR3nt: TGTGCCAGTAGTTCGATTGGACAGACCCTCCCGAGGGCTTTCTTT; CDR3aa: CASSSIGQTLPRAFF
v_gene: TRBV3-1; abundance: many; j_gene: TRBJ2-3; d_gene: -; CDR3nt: TGTGCCAGCAGCCAAGATCCGTGGGATACGCAGTATTTT; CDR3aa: CASSQDPWDTQYF